The rows below give T cell receptor beta chains drawn from one sample of a study of shared clonotypes between healthy human individuals. Only in-frame clones appear in the TCRdb table, and some are missing; sequencing was by immunoSEQ multiplex PCR. Of 2 million to 3 million clones in the sample, over 85% are singletons; the top ten hold over 0.12%. Material: naive CD4+ T cells sorted from blood. The receptors come from a man aged 18 to 35 in good health. The CDR3 runs from the conserved cysteine through the conserved F or W. The D gene is left open where the match is weak. Size values are once, few and many counts, or a class for expanded clones, and some rows have none.

TRBJ1-2,.,TRBV5-1,once,TGCGCCAGCAGCTTGGATGGCAGCTATGGCTACACCTTC,CASSLDGSYGYTF
TRBJ2-3,.,TRBV15,few,TGTGCCACCAGCAGAGATCTCCCAGATACGCAGTATTTT,CATSRDLPDTQYF
TRBJ1-2,.,TRBV5-1,.,TGCGCCAGCTCGGACACCGTTGAGTATGGCTACACCTTC,CASSDTVEYGYTF
TRBJ2-7,TRBD1,TRBV30,few,TGTGCCTGGAGCGGGACAGGGCACGAGCAGTACTTC,CAWSGTGHEQYF
TRBJ1-6,.,TRBV30,.,TGTGCCTGGAGGGCCTGGGCGGCTAGCTCCTATAATTCACCCCTCCACTTT,CAWRAWAASSYNSPLHF
TRBJ1-1,.,TRBV18,.,TGTGCCAGCTCACCACGAGGGGGTACTGAAGCTTTCTTT,CASSPRGGTEAFF
TRBJ2-6,.,TRBV7-8,.,TGTGCCAGCAGCTTAGAGTTTTTGGGGGTTGGCTCTGGGGCCAACGTCCTGACTTTC,CASSLEFLGVGSGANVLTF
TRBJ1-4,.,TRBV7-9,.,TGTGCCAGCAGCCTGGCGGGGGCTGGAGAAAAACTGTTTTTT,CASSLAGAGEKLFF
TRBJ2-7,.,TRBV7-2,.,TGTGCCAGCAGCTTAGACCCCGTACTGGCCTCCTACGAGCAGTACTTC,CASSLDPVLASYEQYF
TRBJ2-1,.,TRBV2,.,TGTGCCAGCACACCAGGGCCCGAGGGTAATGAGCAGTTCTTC,CASTPGPEGNEQFF
TRBJ2-1,.,TRBV13,.,TGTGCCAGCAGCTTAGTTGGGGACAGGGTGACGGGAGGGGGCAATGAGCAGTTCTTC,CASSLVGDRVTGGGNEQFF
TRBJ2-3,.,TRBV11-2,.,TGTGCCAGCAGCTTAGGGGGCAACAGGTTCACAGATACGCAGTATTTT,CASSLGGNRFTDTQYF
TRBJ2-7,TRBD1,TRBV5-6,.,TGTGCCAGCAGTTCTGACAGGGGGAACTACGAGCAGTACTTC,CASSSDRGNYEQYF
TRBJ2-1,.,TRBV5-4,.,TGTGCCAGCAGCTTGGATTTCACCTACAATGAGCAGTTCTTC,CASSLDFTYNEQFF
TRBJ2-3,TRBD2,TRBV10-3,.,TGTGCCATCAGTGAGTCGGGAGGAGCGGGAGGGCCAAATACGCAGTATTTT,CAISESGGAGGPNTQYF
TRBJ1-1,.,TRBV6-4,.,TGTGCCAGCAGTGAGCACAGTGGGGTTGCTGAAGCTTTCTTT,CASSEHSGVAEAFF
TRBJ1-5,TRBD1,TRBV28,once,TGTGCCAGCAGTTTGGGACAGGGATTTGGCAATCAGCCCCAGCATTTT,CASSLGQGFGNQPQHF
TRBJ2-7,TRBD1,TRBV9,.,TGTGCCAGCAGTGTGGGACAGGATAATCTCTACGAGCAGTACTTC,CASSVGQDNLYEQYF
TRBJ2-7,.,TRBV6-5,.,TGTGCCAGCAGTTTCGGGAGTTCCTACGAGCAGTACTTC,CASSFGSSYEQYF
TRBJ2-5,TRBD2,TRBV15,.,TGTGCCACCAGCAGAGATCTCCGGGACAAGGGACTAGCGGGGGGACGACCCGTCCAAGAGACCCAGTACTTC,CATSRDLRDKGLAGGRPVQETQYF
TRBJ2-5,TRBD1,TRBV30,.,TGTGCCTCCAGGGGGCTCGGAGAGACCCAGTACTTC,CASRGLGETQYF
TRBJ2-6,.,TRBV7-3,.,TGTGCCAGCAGCCCCATGGAGTCTGGGGCCAACGTCCTGACTTTC,CASSPMESGANVLTF
TRBJ1-1,.,TRBV5-5,.,TGTGCCAGCCTGACAGGTTCTAACACTGAAGCTTTCTTT,CASLTGSNTEAFF
TRBJ2-7,TRBD2,TRBV7-8,.,TGTGCCAGCAAACCGGGGGGTGCTAGCGGGAGGGTGGAGCAGTACTTC,CASKPGGASGRVEQYF
TRBJ2-4,.,TRBV6-6,.,TGTGCCAGCAGCTCCAAAGAAGCCAAAAACATTCAGTACTTC,CASSSKEAKNIQYF
TRBJ2-3,TRBD2,TRBV7-3,.,TGTGCCAGCAGCCCACAGCTAGCGGGGAAAGGAGATACGCAGTATTTT,CASSPQLAGKGDTQYF
TRBJ1-4,TRBD1,TRBV6-5,.,TGTGCCAGCAGACCAAGTAGGGGGCCGGGTGAAAAACTGTTTTTT,CASRPSRGPGEKLFF
TRBJ2-5,.,TRBV5-4,once,TGTGCCAGCAGCCTAGACAGCGTACAAGAGACCCAGTACTTC,CASSLDSVQETQYF
TRBJ1-5,TRBD1,TRBV5-6,.,TGTGCCAGCAGCTTGGGACAGGGGTACAATCAGCCCCAGCATTTT,CASSLGQGYNQPQHF
TRBJ1-4,.,TRBV7-9,once,TGTGCCAGCAGCTTAGTTGGTGGGGCTAATGAAAAACTGTTTTTT,CASSLVGGANEKLFF
TRBJ1-1,.,TRBV28,.,TGTGCCAGCAGTTTCCAGGGAATGAACACTGAAGCTTTCTTT,CASSFQGMNTEAFF
TRBJ1-1,.,TRBV6-5,few,TGTGCCAGCAGTTACTCCGAACGGAACACTGAAGCTTTCTTT,CASSYSERNTEAFF
TRBJ2-7,TRBD1,TRBV10-2,.,TGCGCCAGCAGGACAGGGCCCTACGAGCAGTACTTC,CASRTGPYEQYF
TRBJ2-3,.,TRBV11-2,.,TGTGCCAGCAGCTTTCTTGGCGATACGCAGTATTTT,CASSFLGDTQYF
TRBJ1-2,TRBD1,TRBV2,.,TGTGCCAGCAGTGAGTTATCTGGGGGACAGGGGTCGGATGGCTACACCTTC,CASSELSGGQGSDGYTF
TRBJ2-1,TRBD2,TRBV2,.,TGTGCCAGCAGTGAGGGGACTAGCGGGATCCATGAGCAGTTCTTC,CASSEGTSGIHEQFF
TRBJ1-2,.,TRBV28,.,TGTGCCAGCAGTCCAGACAGCAGGAGCGGCTACACCTTC,CASSPDSRSGYTF
TRBJ1-1,.,TRBV7-2,.,TGTGCCAGCAGCTTCGAACACCTTAACACTGAAGCTTTCTTT,CASSFEHLNTEAFF
TRBJ1-2,TRBD1,TRBV5-1,.,TGCGCCAGCAGGCGCGGGGGACAGGAGAACTATGGCTACACCTTC,CASRRGGQENYGYTF
TRBJ1-2,.,TRBV28,.,TGTGCCAGCAGATCCAGTACAACCTCACTTAACTATGGCTACACCTTC,CASRSSTTSLNYGYTF
TRBJ1-4,TRBD1,TRBV6-4,.,TGTGCCAGCAGAGCTCAGGGGGCGTTCAATGAAAAACTGTTTTTT,CASRAQGAFNEKLFF
TRBJ2-3,.,TRBV30,.,TGTGCCTGGAGTGTAGCTGGAGATACGCAGTATTTT,CAWSVAGDTQYF
TRBJ2-7,.,TRBV4-1,.,TGCGCCAGCAGCCCCACGGTAATTAGCCGACCCCCGAGAGACGAGCAGTACTTC,CASSPTVISRPPRDEQYF
TRBJ2-3,TRBD1,TRBV10-1,.,TGCGCCAGCAGTGCCCGGGACAGGGGGCGTCCAGATACGCAGTATTTT,CASSARDRGRPDTQYF
TRBJ1-6,.,TRBV6-5,.,TGTGCCAGCAGTTATCGGCGGGGCCATAATTCACCCCTCCACTTT,CASSYRRGHNSPLHF
TRBJ2-3,TRBD1,TRBV2,.,TGTGCCAGCAGTGAATTTGGACAGGGGGCTTCAGATACGCAGTATTTT,CASSEFGQGASDTQYF
TRBJ1-6,.,TRBV19,.,TGTGCCAGTAGTATTTGGGACGGTGATAATTCACCCCTCCACTTT,CASSIWDGDNSPLHF
TRBJ2-3,TRBD2,TRBV7-2,.,TGTGCCAGCAGCTTAGCAGAGCGGGGGATAGATACGCAGTATTTT,CASSLAERGIDTQYF
TRBJ1-1,.,TRBV5-1,once,TGCGCCAGCAGCTTGGCCGGGAGGGGATGGGGAAACACTGAAGCTTTCTTT,CASSLAGRGWGNTEAFF
TRBJ1-1,TRBD1,TRBV28,.,TGTGCCAGCAGTTTCAGGGGGTTTATATCTGAAGCTTTCTTT,CASSFRGFISEAFF
TRBJ2-5,.,TRBV5-1,.,TGCGCCAGCAGCCCCGACAGCCAAGAGACCCAGTACTTC,CASSPDSQETQYF
TRBJ2-1,.,TRBV11-1,.,TGTGCCAGCAGCCCTACCGGTGGGGCCTACAATGAGCAGTTCTTC,CASSPTGGAYNEQFF
TRBJ2-2,TRBD2,TRBV19,.,TGTGCCACCTGGGCGGAGGGAGGGCGAAGGGAGCTGTTTTTT,CATWAEGGRRELFF
TRBJ1-5,.,TRBV6-6,.,TGTGCCAGCAGTCCCCTGGGGAATCAGCCCCAGCATTTT,CASSPLGNQPQHF